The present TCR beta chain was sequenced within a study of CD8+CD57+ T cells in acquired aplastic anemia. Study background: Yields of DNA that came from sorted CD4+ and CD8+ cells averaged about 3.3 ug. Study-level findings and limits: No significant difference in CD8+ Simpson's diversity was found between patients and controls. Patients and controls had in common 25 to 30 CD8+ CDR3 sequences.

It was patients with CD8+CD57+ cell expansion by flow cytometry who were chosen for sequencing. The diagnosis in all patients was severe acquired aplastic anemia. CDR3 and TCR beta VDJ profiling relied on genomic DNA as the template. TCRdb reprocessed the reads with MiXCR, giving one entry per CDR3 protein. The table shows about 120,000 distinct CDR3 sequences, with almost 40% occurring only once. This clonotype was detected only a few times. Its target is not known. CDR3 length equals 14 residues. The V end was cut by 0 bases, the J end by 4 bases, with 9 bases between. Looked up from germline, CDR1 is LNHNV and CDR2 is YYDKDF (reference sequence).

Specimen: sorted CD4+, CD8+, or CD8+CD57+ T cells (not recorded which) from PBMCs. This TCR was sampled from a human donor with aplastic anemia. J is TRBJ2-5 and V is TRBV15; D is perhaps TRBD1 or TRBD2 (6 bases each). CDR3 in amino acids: CATSRDRGRETQYF. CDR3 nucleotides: TGTGCCACCAGCAGAGATCGGGGGCGAGAGACCCAGTACTTC. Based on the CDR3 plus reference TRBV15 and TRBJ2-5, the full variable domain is DAMVIQNPRYQVTQFGKPVTLSCSQTLNHNVMYWYQQKSSQAPKLLFHYYDKDFNNEADTPDNFQSRRPNTSFCFLDIRSPGLGDTAMYLCATSRDRGRETQYFGPGTRLLVL.